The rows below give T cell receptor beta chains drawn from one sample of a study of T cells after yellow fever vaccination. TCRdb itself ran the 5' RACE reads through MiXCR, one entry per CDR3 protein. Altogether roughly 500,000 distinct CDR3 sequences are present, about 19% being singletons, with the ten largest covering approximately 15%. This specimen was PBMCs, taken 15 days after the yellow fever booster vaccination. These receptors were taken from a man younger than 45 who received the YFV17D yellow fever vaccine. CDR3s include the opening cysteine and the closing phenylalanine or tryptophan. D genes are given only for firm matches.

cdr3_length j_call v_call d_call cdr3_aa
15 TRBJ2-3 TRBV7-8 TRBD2 CASRRTSGYTDTQYF
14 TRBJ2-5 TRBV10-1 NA CASSERSDLGTQYF
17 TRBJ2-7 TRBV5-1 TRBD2 CASSWGGGRSDLYEQYF
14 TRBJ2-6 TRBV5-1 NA CASSELAGANVLTF
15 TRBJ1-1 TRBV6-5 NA CASSYLGVLTAAAFF
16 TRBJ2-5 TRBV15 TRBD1 CATSRHHGTGTETQYF
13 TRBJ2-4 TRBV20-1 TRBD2 CSAMEAGRNIQYF
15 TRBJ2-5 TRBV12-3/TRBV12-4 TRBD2 CASSLIEGGRETQYF
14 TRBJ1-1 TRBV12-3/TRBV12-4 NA CASQWTGRNTEAFF
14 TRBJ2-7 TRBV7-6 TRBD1 CASSYGTGVNEQYF
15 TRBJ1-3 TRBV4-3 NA CASSHITGTANTIYF
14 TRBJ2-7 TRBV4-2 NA CASSQSGGSYEQYF
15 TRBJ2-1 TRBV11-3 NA CASSPGGPKVNEQFF
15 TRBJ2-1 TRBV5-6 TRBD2 CASSSLTGGRNEQFF
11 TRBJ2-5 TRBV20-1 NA CSTRFRETQYF
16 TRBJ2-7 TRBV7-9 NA CASTPQGEGHSYEQYF
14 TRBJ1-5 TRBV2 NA CASSEGSPGQPQHF
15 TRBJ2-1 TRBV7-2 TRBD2 CASSLVGGGNNEQFF
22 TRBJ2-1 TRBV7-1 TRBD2 CASSSPGGGASGSSSSYNEQFF
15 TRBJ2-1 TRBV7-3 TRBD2 CASSVTSGNYNEQFF
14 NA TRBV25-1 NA CASSEGGSYNEQYF
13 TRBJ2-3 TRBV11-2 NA CASSLYHTDTQYF
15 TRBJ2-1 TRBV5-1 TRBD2 CASSPRLATYNEQFF
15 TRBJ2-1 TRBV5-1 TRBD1 CASSPDRGAVNEQFF
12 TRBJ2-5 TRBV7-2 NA CASSPGHETQYF
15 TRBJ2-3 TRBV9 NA CASSVEGGRGDTQYF
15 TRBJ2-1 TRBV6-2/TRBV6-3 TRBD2 CASSSTLAGVNEQFF
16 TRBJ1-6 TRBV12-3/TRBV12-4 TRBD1 CATGTGGRTGNSPLHF
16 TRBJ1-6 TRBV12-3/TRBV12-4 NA CASSMVGGIRNSPLHF
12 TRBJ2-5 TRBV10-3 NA CAIAPSQETQYF
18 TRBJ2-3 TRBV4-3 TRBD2 CASSQAQSGGGNTDTQYF
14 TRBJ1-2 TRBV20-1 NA CSASGQSSNYGYTF
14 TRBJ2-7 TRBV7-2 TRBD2 CASSLSSGKDEQYF
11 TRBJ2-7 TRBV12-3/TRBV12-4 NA CASSWRTVQYF
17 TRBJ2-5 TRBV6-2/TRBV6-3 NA CASSYSRRQGYQETQYF
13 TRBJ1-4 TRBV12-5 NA CASGFGVREKLFF
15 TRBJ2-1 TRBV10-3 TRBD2 CAISDPRTRYNEQFF
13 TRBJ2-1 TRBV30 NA CAWTPRGQREQFF
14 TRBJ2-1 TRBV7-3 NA CASSALGEDNEQFF
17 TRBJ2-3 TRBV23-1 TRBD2 CASSQSTAGAPSDTQYF
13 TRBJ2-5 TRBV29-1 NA CSVAYGSWETQYF
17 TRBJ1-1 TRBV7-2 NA CASKTSLIQGSSTEAFF
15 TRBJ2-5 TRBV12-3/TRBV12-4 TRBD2 CASRTLAGARETQYF
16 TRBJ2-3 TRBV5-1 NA CASGRYYDSGADTQYF
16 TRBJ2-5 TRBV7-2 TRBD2 CASSYNLADGQETQYF
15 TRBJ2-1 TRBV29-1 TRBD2 CSVTGGPSSYNEQFF
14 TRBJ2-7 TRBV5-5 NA CASNSPTLSYEQYF
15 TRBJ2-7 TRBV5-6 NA CASSLGGDISYEQYF
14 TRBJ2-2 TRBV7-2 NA CASFKSQNTGELFF
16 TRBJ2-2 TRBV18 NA CASSPPLNSHTGELFF
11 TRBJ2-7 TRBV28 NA CASKIESEQYF
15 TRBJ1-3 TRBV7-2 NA CASSLLGQSGNTIYF
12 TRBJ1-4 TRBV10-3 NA CAISRENEKLFF